One and the same sample provided the 17 T cell receptor beta chains below, sequenced in a study of T cell changes during pregnancy in multiple sclerosis. Generated by immunoSEQ multiplex PCR, the TCRdb table keeps only in-frame clones and is missing some. The sample carries 20,000 or so clones, around 86% recorded once. The sample here was CD8+ T cells from peripheral blood mononuclear cells, taken in the third trimester of pregnancy. The source is a female donor in good health, enrolled as a control in a pregnancy study.

V gene TRBV7-9 combines with J gene TRBJ2-5; D perhaps matches TRBD2 (5 bases). CDR1 and CDR2 from the germline V gene are SEHNR and FQNEAQ (reference sequence). The CDR3 is 13 residues long. The V gene lost 7 bases and the J gene lost 5 bases, with 14 bases spanning the gap. The CDR3 DNA reads as TGTGCCAGCATCCCGGCGGGTTCGGAGACCCAGTACTTC. Translated: CASIPAGSETQYF. Full variable domain (outside the CDR3, taken from reference TRBV7-9 and TRBJ2-5): DTGVSQNPRHKITKRGQNVTFRCDPISEHNRLYWYRQTLGQGPEFLTYFQNEAQLEKSRLLSDRFSAERPKGSFSTLEIQRTEQGDSAMYLCASIPAGSETQYFGPGTRLLVL.

This chain joins TRBV7-9 and TRBJ1-5; TRBD1 matches 8 bases. V lost 5 bases, J lost 3 bases, and 9 bases stayed unmatched. The germline gives CDR1 SEHNR, CDR2 FQNEAQ (reference sequence). This CDR3 spans 16 amino acids. The CDR3 spells CASSPLETGANQPQHF. The CDR3 nucleotides are TGTGCCAGCAGCCCTTTAGAGACAGGGGCCAATCAGCCCCAGCATTTT.

This rearrangement joins TRBV19 to TRBJ1-5; tentative D call: TRBD1 (5 bases). V was cut by 5 bases and J by 4 bases, with 18 bases left in between. CDR1 and CDR2 from the germline V gene are LNHDA and SQIVND (reference sequence). The CDR3 is made up of 16 amino acids. The CDR3 sequence: CASSAASGGPNQPQHF. CDR3 sequence (DNA): TGTGCCAGTAGTGCGGCATCCGGGGGACCAAATCAGCCCCAGCATTTT. Full variable domain (outside the CDR3, taken from reference TRBV19 and TRBJ1-5): DGGITQSPKYLFRKEGQNVTLSCEQNLNHDAMYWYRQDPGQGLRLIYYSQIVNDFQKGDIAEGYSVSREKKESFPLTVTSAQKNPTAFYLCASSAASGGPNQPQHFGDGTRLSIL.

This chain connects TRBV4-3 to TRBJ1-2, with D unclear. The length of the CDR3 is 15 residues. The germline V gene has CDR1 LGHNA and CDR2 YSLEER. Trimming left V 1 base short and J 0 bases short, with 9 bases between. CDR3 amino acids: CASSQGFGTNYGYTF. CDR3 DNA: TGCGCCAGCAGCCAAGGGTTCGGGACTAACTATGGCTACACCTTC.

The gene calls are TRBV4-2 and TRBJ2-1; tentative D call: TRBD2 (6 bases). V was cut by 0 bases and J by 7 bases, with 10 bases left in between. Germline CDR1 reads LGHNA; CDR2 reads YNFKEQ. This CDR3 has 14 residues. CDR3 sequence (DNA): TGTGCCAGCAGCCAAGATTTAGCGGCGAATGAGCAGTTCTTC. This gives the protein CASSQDLAANEQFF.

The CDR3: CASSQYLPDRDTEAFF. DNA of the CDR3: TGCGCCAGCAGCCAGTACCTTCCCGACAGGGACACTGAAGCTTTCTTT. The chain uses TRBV4-3 and TRBJ1-1, with 7 bases matching TRBD1. This CDR3 has 16 amino acids. Trimming took 3 bases from V and 3 from J; bases not matched to a gene: 10. Germline values: CDR1 LGHNA, CDR2 YSLEER.

The rearrangement links TRBV19 to TRBJ1-2; D is unclear. In germline, CDR1 is LNHDA, CDR2 SQIVND (reference sequence). The V gene lost 4 bases and the J gene lost 4 bases, with 22 bases spanning the gap. The CDR3 extends over 17 amino acids. The CDR3 DNA reads TGTGCCAGTAGTAGTTTGTTCGCTTCCGAGGTAATCTATGGCTACACCTTC. Protein product: CASSSLFASEVIYGYTF. The variable domain in full, with the rest retrieved from reference TRBV19 and TRBJ1-2, is DGGITQSPKYLFRKEGQNVTLSCEQNLNHDAMYWYRQDPGQGLRLIYYSQIVNDFQKGDIAEGYSVSREKKESFPLTVTSAQKNPTAFYLCASSSLFASEVIYGYTFGSGTRLTVV.

This clone was seen just once. The CDR3 region is CASISWSNQPQHF. CDR3 coding DNA: TGTGCCAGCATTTCGTGGAGTAATCAGCCCCAGCATTTT. The genes are TRBV28 and TRBJ1-5; unclear D gene. The CDR3 has 13 residues. Germline V gene sequence: CDR1 MDHEN, CDR2 SYDVKM. V was shortened by 7 bases and J by 4 bases, with 11 bases between the two germline ends.

The chain has TRBV9 and TRBJ2-2; perhaps TRBD2 as D (7 bases). V was shortened by 4 bases and J by 4 bases, with 20 bases between the two germline ends. The CDR3 is 17 residues long. Germline V gives CDR1 SGDLS, CDR2 YYNGEE. The CDR3 coding sequence is TGTGCCAGCAGCTTCCCTCTGGGGGGGCCCTCCACCGGGGAGCTGTTTTTT. Its translation is CASSFPLGGPSTGELFF.

The chain links TRBV7-8 to TRBJ1-6; D unclear. The CDR3 spans 14 residues. The V end was cut by 5 bases, the J end by 9 bases, with 14 bases between. Germline loops: CDR1 SGHVS, CDR2 FQNEAQ. The CDR3 is CASSPTPSLSPLHF. For the CDR3, the DNA is TGTGCCAGCAGCCCCACTCCGTCCCTTTCACCCCTCCACTTT.

The rearrangement uses TRBV7-8 and TRBJ1-2; perhaps TRBD1 as D (6 bases). The CDR3 is made up of 14 amino acids. CDR1 and CDR2 (germline): SGHVS, FQNEAQ. Trimming took off 5 bases at V and 3 bases at J, with 13 bases between the two ends. The CDR3 DNA reads as TGTGCCAGCAGCCCAGGGGTGACAGACTATGGCTACACCTTC. Translating it yields CASSPGVTDYGYTF.

The V call is TRBV18, the J call TRBJ2-1; 9 positions agree with TRBD1. The CDR3 is 15 amino acids. The junction had 5 bases not matched to a gene; V was cut back by 3 bases and J by 5 bases. Germline V CDR1 and CDR2: KGHSH, LQKENI. CDR3 bases: TGTGCCAGCTCACCCTGGGACAGGGTCAACAATGAGCAGTTCTTC. This sequence encodes CASSPWDRVNNEQFF.

This rearrangement joins TRBV27 to TRBJ2-5, with 10 bases lining up with TRBD2. The V gene's germline CDR1 is MNHEY and CDR2 SMNVEV (reference sequence). J gave up 5 bases and V 8 bases, and 11 bases lay outside the gene matches. The CDR3 consists of 15 residues. DNA for the CDR3: TGTGCCAGCTCGACCGGGACTAGCGAGCTCGAGACCCAGTACTTC. Protein product: CASSTGTSELETQYF.

The chain is built from TRBV4-3 and TRBJ1-1; TRBD1 might be the D (5 bases). V gave up 4 bases and J gave up 2 bases, with 14 bases separating them. Per germline, CDR1 LGHNA and CDR2 YSLEER. The CDR3 is 15 residues long. CDR3 in DNA: TGCGCCAGCAGCCCGAACCAGGGTGGTAACACTGAAGCTTTCTTT. Its translation: CASSPNQGGNTEAFF.

V gene TRBV6-5 combines with J gene TRBJ2-2; 7 nucleotides line up with TRBD1. The J segment lost 8 bases and the V segment lost 5 bases, leaving 8 bases of the junction unmatched. The CDR3 sequence is 14 residues long. Germline assignment: CDR1 MNHEY and CDR2 SVGAGI. CDR3 in amino acids: CASSGTAYSGELFF. The CDR3 nucleotides read TGTGCCAGCAGTGGGACAGCTTATTCTGGGGAGCTGTTTTTT.

The chain carries TRBV5-1 and TRBJ1-1; D is ambiguous. The V end lost 0 bases, the J end lost 7 bases, and 4 bases lay between the germline ends. Germline V CDR1 and CDR2: SGHRS, YFSETQ. The CDR3 sequence is 11 residues long. CDR3 loop: CASSLAGEAFF. The DNA of the CDR3 is TGCGCCAGCAGCTTGGCGGGTGAAGCTTTCTTT. Full variable domain (outside the CDR3, taken from reference TRBV5-1 and TRBJ1-1): KAGVTQTPRYLIKTRGQQVTLSCSPISGHRSVSWYQQTPGQGLQFLFEYFSETQRNKGNFPGRFSGRQFSNSRSEMNVSTLELGDSALYLCASSLAGEAFFGQGTRLTVV.

This clone was seen a single time. The chain joins TRBV4-2 to TRBJ2-7; a weak D match, TRBD2 (6 bases). Germline CDR1 is LGHNA and CDR2 is YNFKEQ. Trimming left V 4 bases short and J 6 bases short, with 13 bases between. The CDR3 sequence is 13 residues long. The CDR3 loop is CASSPITEGEQYF. The CDR3 DNA sequence: TGTGCCAGCAGCCCCATCACGGAGGGCGAGCAGTACTTC.